This T cell receptor (beta chain) appears in the sequencing data of a study of T cell repertoires in cytomegalovirus infection. Across the whole study: Both recently identified HLA-C-restricted and well-studied HLA-B-restricted CMV epitopes were used in the study. An indication of both CMV infection and matching HLA type came from public TCR beta signatures. Findings and caveats of the study: The ex vivo response was dominated by HLA-C-restricted CMV-specific TCR beta clonotypes.

MiXCR, run by TCRdb on the reads, gives a single entry per CDR3 protein. Among roughly 920,000 distinct CDR3 sequences listed, approximately 32% were seen once. Note on this clonotype: Its antigen is unknown.

The CDR3 is 13 residues long. After removal of 7 bases from V and 6 bases from J, the junction contained 8 bases not matched to a gene. Germline V gives CDR1 LNHDA, CDR2 SQIVND (reference sequence). This sample comprised cultured CD8+ T cells from PBMCs, obtained from culture after CMV antigen stimulation. This chain joins TRBV19 and TRBJ1-1; 7 positions agree with TRBD1. This sequence originates from a human donor in good health (CMV status not recorded). Some clones in this sample may be carry-over from other donors' samples. The CDR3, as DNA: TGTGCCAGTACCCTGACAGGGACGTCTGAAGCTTTCTTT. This codes for CASTLTGTSEAFF.